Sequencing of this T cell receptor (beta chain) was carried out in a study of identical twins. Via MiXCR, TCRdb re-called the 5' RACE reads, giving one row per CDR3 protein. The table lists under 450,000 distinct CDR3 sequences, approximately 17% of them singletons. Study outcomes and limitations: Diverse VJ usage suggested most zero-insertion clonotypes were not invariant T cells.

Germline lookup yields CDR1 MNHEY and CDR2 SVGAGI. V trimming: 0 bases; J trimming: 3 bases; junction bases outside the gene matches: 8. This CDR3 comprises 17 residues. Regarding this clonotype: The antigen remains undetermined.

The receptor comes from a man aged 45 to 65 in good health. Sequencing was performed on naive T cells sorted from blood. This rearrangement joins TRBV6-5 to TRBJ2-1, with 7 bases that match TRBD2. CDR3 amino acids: CASSYSTWVAGYNEQFF. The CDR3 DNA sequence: TGTGCCAGCAGTTACTCGACGTGGGTAGCGGGCTACAATGAGCAGTTCTTC.